A selection of T cell receptor beta chains follows, all from one sample in a study of T cell repertoires in cytomegalovirus infection. Using its own MiXCR run on the reads, TCRdb lists one record per CDR3 protein. The top ten clones hold approximately 18% of a sample with approximately 150,000 distinct CDR3 sequences, about 15% of them seen once. Sequenced material: CD8+ T cells from PBMCs. The receptors stem from a human donor in good health (CMV status not recorded). Some clones in this sample may be carry-over from other donors' samples. Both conserved end residues are part of each CDR3. A D gene is named only where the DNA matches it firmly. For some rows the clone size is stated as once, few or many, or as a class when expanded; others skip it.

size: many
V: TRBV7-2
D: TRBD2
J: TRBJ2-1
CDR3: CASSSSGERGTLTYNEQFF
DNA: TGTGCCAGCAGCTCGTCTGGGGAGCGGGGGACGCTAACCTACAATGAGCAGTTCTTC

size: NA
V: TRBV5-1
D: NA
J: TRBJ2-7
CDR3: CASSLVYMDSHEQYF
DNA: TGCGCCAGCAGCTTGGTATACATGGACAGCCACGAGCAGTACTTC

size: few
V: TRBV28
D: TRBD1
J: TRBJ1-1
CDR3: CASSLPRDRLNTEAFF
DNA: TGTGCCAGCAGTTTACCTAGGGACAGACTGAACACTGAAGCTTTCTTT

size: NA
V: TRBV10-3
D: NA
J: TRBJ2-6
CDR3: CAIRNTGTGANVLTF
DNA: TGTGCCATCAGAAATACAGGGACTGGGGCCAACGTCCTGACTTTC

size: NA
V: TRBV27
D: NA
J: TRBJ2-7
CDR3: CASSFSSGPLRVSEQYF
DNA: TGTGCCAGCAGTTTTTCTTCGGGCCCCCTTAGAGTTTCCGAGCAGTACTTC

size: few
V: TRBV7-2
D: NA
J: TRBJ2-1
CDR3: CASSLSREGGGTLYNEQFF
DNA: TGTGCCAGCAGCTTGAGTAGAGAGGGGGGCGGGACCCTCTACAATGAGCAGTTCTTC

size: NA
V: TRBV7-8
D: NA
J: TRBJ2-5
CDR3: CASSLWTTEQETQYF
DNA: TGTGCCAGCAGCTTATGGACTACGGAGCAAGAGACCCAGTACTTC

size: few
V: TRBV11-2
D: NA
J: TRBJ1-1
CDR3: CASSLTPNLEAFF
DNA: TGTGCCAGCAGCTTAACCCCCAATCTAGAAGCTTTCTTT

size: few
V: TRBV4-2
D: NA
J: TRBJ2-4
CDR3: CASSQRGSSQAKNIQYF
DNA: TGTGCCAGCAGCCAGCGTGGGTCCAGCCAAGCCAAAAACATTCAGTACTTC

size: NA
V: TRBV15
D: NA
J: TRBJ1-1
CDR3: CATSSGGLGARTEAFF
DNA: TGTGCCACCAGCAGTGGCGGGCTCGGGGCGCGGACTGAAGCTTTCTTT

size: few
V: TRBV28
D: NA
J: TRBJ2-7
CDR3: CASFPSDTSYEQYF
DNA: TGTGCCAGCTTTCCAAGTGACACCTCCTACGAGCAGTACTTC

size: NA
V: TRBV10-1
D: NA
J: TRBJ2-1
CDR3: CASSDPTGEQFF
DNA: TGCGCCAGCAGTGACCCGACCGGTGAGCAGTTCTTC

size: NA
V: TRBV11-2
D: TRBD2
J: TRBJ2-1
CDR3: CASSLELADSYNEQFF
DNA: TGTGCCAGCAGCTTAGAACTAGCGGACTCCTACAATGAGCAGTTCTTC

size: NA
V: TRBV7-2
D: TRBD1
J: TRBJ2-7
CDR3: CASSLAPRGSYEQYF
DNA: TGTGCCAGCAGCTTAGCACCCAGGGGGTCCTACGAGCAGTACTTC

size: NA
V: TRBV28
D: NA
J: TRBJ2-3
CDR3: CASTIAGGFRDSTDTQYF
DNA: TGTGCCAGCACCATAGCTGGCGGGTTCCGGGACTCGACAGATACGCAGTATTTT

size: NA
V: TRBV4-1
D: TRBD1
J: TRBJ2-7
CDR3: CASSQVTGGSYEQYF
DNA: TGCGCCAGCAGCCAAGTCACAGGGGGTTCCTACGAGCAGTACTTC

size: few
V: TRBV7-6
D: NA
J: TRBJ1-1
CDR3: CASSSGPNTEAFF
DNA: TGTGCCAGCAGCTCGGGGCCCAACACTGAAGCTTTCTTT

size: few
V: TRBV9
D: TRBD1
J: TRBJ1-1
CDR3: CASSPKGTANTEAFF
DNA: TGTGCCAGCAGCCCGAAGGGGACAGCAAACACTGAAGCTTTCTTT

size: few
V: TRBV6-2/TRBV6-3
D: TRBD2
J: TRBJ2-3
CDR3: CASEGLASTDTQYF
DNA: TGTGCCAGCGAAGGACTAGCGAGCACAGATACGCAGTATTTT

size: few
V: TRBV7-2
D: NA
J: TRBJ2-7
CDR3: CASSLDDSYYEQYF
DNA: TGTGCCAGCAGCTTAGACGACAGTTACTACGAGCAGTACTTC

size: few
V: TRBV19
D: NA
J: TRBJ2-3
CDR3: CASSIRSSGITDTQYF
DNA: TGTGCCAGTAGTATTAGGTCGAGCGGAATCACAGATACGCAGTATTTT

size: few
V: TRBV7-9
D: NA
J: TRBJ2-3
CDR3: CASSLDQGLSTDTQYF
DNA: TGTGCCAGCAGCTTAGATCAGGGGCTCAGCACAGATACGCAGTATTTT

size: NA
V: TRBV27
D: NA
J: TRBJ2-5
CDR3: CASSWPGDETQYF
DNA: TGTGCCAGCAGCTGGCCGGGGGATGAGACCCAGTACTTC

size: few
V: TRBV7-8
D: NA
J: TRBJ1-1
CDR3: CASSRDPRRWDLVGAFF
DNA: TGTGCCAGCAGCCGAGACCCACGGCGCTGGGATTTGGTGGGTGCTTTCTTT

size: NA
V: TRBV29-1
D: NA
J: TRBJ1-3
CDR3: CSAVTGVSGNTIYF
DNA: TGCAGCGCTGTAACAGGTGTCTCTGGAAACACCATATATTTT

size: few
V: TRBV6-2/TRBV6-3
D: NA
J: TRBJ1-5
CDR3: CASSYFSGSNQPQHF
DNA: TGTGCCAGCAGTTACTTCAGCGGGAGCAATCAGCCCCAGCATTTT

size: few
V: TRBV28
D: NA
J: TRBJ1-1
CDR3: CASSRYTGGNTEAFF
DNA: TGTGCCAGCAGTCGGTACACTGGGGGAAACACTGAAGCTTTCTTT

size: many
V: TRBV28
D: TRBD1
J: TRBJ2-5
CDR3: CASRAGTGEILVETQYF
DNA: TGTGCCAGCAGAGCCGGGACAGGGGAGATTTTGGTAGAGACCCAGTACTTC